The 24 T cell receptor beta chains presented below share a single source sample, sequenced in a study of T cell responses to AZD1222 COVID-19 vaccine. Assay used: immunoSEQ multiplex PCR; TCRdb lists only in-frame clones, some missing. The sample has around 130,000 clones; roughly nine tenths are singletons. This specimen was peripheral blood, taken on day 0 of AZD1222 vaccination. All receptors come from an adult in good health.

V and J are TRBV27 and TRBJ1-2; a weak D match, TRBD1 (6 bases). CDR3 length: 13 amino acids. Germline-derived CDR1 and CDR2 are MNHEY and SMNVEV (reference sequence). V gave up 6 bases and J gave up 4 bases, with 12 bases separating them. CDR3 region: CASSNRETYGYTF. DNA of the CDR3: TGTGCCAGCAGCAACAGGGAGACCTATGGCTACACCTTC.

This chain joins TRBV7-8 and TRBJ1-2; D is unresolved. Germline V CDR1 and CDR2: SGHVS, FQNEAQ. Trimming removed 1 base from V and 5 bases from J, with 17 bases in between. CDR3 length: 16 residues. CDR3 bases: TGTGCCAGCAGCTTAGGGGGAAGGGAAGCGGGGTATGGCTACACCTTC. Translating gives CASSLGGREAGYGYTF.

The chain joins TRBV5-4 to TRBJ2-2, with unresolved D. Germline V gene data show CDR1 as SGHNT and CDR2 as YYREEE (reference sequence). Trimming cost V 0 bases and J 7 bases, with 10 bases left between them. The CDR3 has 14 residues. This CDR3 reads CASSLDTLGGELFF. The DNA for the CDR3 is TGTGCCAGCAGCTTGGACACCTTGGGCGGGGAGCTGTTTTTT.

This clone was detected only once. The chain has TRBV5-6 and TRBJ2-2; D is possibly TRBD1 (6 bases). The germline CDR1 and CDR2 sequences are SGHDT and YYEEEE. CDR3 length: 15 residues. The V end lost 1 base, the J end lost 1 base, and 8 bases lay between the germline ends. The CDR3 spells CASSLTGQNTGELFF. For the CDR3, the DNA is TGTGCCAGCAGCTTGACGGGACAGAACACCGGGGAGCTGTTTTTT. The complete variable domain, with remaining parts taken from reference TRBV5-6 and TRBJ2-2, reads DAGVTQSPTHLIKTRGQQVTLRCSPKSGHDTVSWYQQALGQGPQFIFQYYEEEERQRGNFPDRFSGHQFPNYSSELNVNALLLGDSALYLCASSLTGQNTGELFFGEGSRLTVL.

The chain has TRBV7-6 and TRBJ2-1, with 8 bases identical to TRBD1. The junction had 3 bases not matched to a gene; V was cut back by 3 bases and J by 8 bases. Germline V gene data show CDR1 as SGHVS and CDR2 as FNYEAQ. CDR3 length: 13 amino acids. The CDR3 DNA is TGTGCCAGCAGCTTCGCAGGGGGCGATGAGCAGTTCTTC. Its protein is CASSFAGGDEQFF.

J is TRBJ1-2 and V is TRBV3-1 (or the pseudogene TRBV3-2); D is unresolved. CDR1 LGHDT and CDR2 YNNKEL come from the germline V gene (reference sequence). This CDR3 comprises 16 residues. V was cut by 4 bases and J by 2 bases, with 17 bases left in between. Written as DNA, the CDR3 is TGTGCCAGCAGCCCAGAGGTAGGAAGGAGAAACTATGGCTACACCTTC. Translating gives CASSPEVGRRNYGYTF.

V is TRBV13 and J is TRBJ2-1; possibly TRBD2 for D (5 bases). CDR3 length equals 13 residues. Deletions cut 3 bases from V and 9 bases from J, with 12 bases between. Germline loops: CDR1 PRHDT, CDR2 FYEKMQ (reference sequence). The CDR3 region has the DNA TGTGCCAGCAGCTTCTTTGGACTGCCTGAGCAGTTCTTC. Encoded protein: CASSFFGLPEQFF.

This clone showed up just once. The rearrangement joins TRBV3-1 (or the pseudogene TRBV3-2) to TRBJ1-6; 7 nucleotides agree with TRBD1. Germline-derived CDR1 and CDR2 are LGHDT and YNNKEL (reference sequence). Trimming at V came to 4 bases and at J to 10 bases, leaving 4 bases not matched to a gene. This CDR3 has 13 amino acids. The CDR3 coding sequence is TGTGCCAGCAGCCCTACAGGGGACTCACCCCTCCACTTT. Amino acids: CASSPTGDSPLHF.

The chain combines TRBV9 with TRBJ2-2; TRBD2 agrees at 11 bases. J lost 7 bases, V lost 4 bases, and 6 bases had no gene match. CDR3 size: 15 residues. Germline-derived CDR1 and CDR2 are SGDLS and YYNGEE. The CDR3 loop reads CASSSRLAGLGELFF. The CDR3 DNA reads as TGTGCCAGCAGCTCCCGACTAGCGGGACTCGGGGAGCTGTTTTTT.

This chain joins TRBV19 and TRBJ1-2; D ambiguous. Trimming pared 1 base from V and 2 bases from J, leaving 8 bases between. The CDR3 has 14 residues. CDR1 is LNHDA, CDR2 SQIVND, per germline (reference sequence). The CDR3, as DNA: TGTGCCAGTAGTATAGCGACGACCAACTATGGCTACACCTTC. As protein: CASSIATTNYGYTF.

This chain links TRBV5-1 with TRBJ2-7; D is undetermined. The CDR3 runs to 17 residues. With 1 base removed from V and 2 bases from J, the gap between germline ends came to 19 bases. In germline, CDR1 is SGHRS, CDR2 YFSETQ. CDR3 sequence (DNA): TGCGCCAGCAGCTTGCAACCCACCGCGTCAAGAACCTACGAGCAGTACTTC. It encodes CASSLQPTASRTYEQYF.

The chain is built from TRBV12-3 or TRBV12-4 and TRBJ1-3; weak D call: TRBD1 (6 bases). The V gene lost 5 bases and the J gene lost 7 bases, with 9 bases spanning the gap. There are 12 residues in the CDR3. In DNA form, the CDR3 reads TGTGCCAGCAGTGTGAGGGGGAACACCATATATTTT. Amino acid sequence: CASSVRGNTIYF.

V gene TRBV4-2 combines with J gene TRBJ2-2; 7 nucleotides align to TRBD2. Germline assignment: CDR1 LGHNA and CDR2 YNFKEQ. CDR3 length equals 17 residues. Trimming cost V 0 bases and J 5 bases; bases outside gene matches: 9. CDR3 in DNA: TGTGCCAGCAGCCAAGATCCGCGCGGGAGAGGAACCGGGGAGCTGTTTTTT. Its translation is CASSQDPRGRGTGELFF.

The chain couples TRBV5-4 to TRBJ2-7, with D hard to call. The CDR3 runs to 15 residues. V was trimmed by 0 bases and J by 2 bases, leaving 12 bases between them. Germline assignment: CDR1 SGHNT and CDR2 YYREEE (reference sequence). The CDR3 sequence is CASSLVGRNTYEQYF. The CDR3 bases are TGTGCCAGCAGCTTGGTCGGGCGGAATACCTACGAGCAGTACTTC.

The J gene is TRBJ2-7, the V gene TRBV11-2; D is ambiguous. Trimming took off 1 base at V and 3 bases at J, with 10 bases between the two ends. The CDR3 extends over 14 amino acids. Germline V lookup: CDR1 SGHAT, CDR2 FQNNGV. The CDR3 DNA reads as TGTGCCAGCAGCTTAGGCCGGGTTAGCTACGAGCAGTACTTC. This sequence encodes CASSLGRVSYEQYF. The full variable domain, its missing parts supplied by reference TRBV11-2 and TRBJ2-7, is EAGVAQSPRYKIIEKRQSVAFWCNPISGHATLYWYQQILGQGPKLLIQFQNNGVVDDSQLPKDRFSAERLKGVDSTLKIQPAKLEDSAVYLCASSLGRVSYEQYFGPGTRLTVT.

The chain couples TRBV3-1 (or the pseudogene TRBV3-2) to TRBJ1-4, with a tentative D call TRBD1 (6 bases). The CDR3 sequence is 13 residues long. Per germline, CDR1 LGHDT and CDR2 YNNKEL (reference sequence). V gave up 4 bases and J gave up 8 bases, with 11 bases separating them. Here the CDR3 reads CASSLGQTEKLFF. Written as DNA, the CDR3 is TGTGCCAGCAGCCTCGGACAGACGGAAAAACTGTTTTTT.

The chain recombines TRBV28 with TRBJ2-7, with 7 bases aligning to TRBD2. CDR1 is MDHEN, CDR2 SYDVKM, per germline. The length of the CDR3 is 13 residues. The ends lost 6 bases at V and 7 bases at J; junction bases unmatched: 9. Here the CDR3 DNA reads TGTGCCAGCAGGGACGGACTAGTTCGGGAGCAGTACTTC. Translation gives CASRDGLVREQYF. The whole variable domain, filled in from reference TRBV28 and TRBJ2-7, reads DVKVTQSSRYLVKRTGEKVFLECVQDMDHENMFWYRQDPGLGLRLIYFSYDVKMKEKGDIPEGYSVSREKKERFSLILESASTNQTSMYLCASRDGLVREQYFGPGTRLTVT.

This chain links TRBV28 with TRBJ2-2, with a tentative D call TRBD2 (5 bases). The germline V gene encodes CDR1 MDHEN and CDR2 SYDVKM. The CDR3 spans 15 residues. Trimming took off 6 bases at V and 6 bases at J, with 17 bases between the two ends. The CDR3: CASSKTGLGAGELFF. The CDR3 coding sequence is TGTGCCAGCAGCAAAACCGGACTGGGTGCCGGGGAGCTGTTTTTT.

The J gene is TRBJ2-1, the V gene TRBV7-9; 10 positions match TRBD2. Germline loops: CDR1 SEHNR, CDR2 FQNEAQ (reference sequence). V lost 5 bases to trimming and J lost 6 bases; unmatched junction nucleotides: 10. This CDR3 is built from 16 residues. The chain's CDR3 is CASSPRGLAGANEQFF. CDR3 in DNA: TGTGCCAGCAGCCCCAGAGGTCTAGCGGGAGCCAATGAGCAGTTCTTC.

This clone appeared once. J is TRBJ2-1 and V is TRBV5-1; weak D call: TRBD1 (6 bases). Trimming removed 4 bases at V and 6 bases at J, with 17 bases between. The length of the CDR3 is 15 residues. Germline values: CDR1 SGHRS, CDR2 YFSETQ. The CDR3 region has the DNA TGCGCCAGCAGCCGAGCGGACAGCATTATCAATGAGCAGTTCTTC. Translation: CASSRADSIINEQFF.

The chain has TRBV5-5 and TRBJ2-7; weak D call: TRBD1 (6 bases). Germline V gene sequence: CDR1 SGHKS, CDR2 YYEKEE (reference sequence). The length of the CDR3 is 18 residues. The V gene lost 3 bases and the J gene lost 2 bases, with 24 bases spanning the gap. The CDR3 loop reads CASSSLGALDTLTYEQYF. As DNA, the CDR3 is TGTGCCAGCAGCTCATTGGGGGCCTTGGACACCCTAACCTACGAGCAGTACTTC.

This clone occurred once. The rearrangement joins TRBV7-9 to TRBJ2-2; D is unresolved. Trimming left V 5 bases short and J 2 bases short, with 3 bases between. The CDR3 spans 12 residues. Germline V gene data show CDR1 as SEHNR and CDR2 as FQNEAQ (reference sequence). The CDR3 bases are TGTGCCAGCAGCCGTAACACCGGGGAGCTGTTTTTT. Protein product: CASSRNTGELFF.

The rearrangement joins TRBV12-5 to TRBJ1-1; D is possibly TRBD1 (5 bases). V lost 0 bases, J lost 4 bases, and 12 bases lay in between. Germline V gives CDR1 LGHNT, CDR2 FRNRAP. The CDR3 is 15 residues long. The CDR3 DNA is TGTGCTAGTGGTTTGGTACGGTCGGGACCCACTGAAGCTTTCTTT. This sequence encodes CASGLVRSGPTEAFF.

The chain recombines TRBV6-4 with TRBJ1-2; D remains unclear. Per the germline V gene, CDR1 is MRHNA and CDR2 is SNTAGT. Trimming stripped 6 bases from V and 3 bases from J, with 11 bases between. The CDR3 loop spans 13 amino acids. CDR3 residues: CASSDDRDYGYTF. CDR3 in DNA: TGTGCCAGCAGCGACGACCGTGACTATGGCTACACCTTC.